This T cell receptor (beta chain) appears in the sequencing data of a study of blood T cell repertoires in COVID-19 (dated by TCRdb to the early 2020s). For context, the study as a whole: The collaborator samples originated in the United States, Italy and Spain and spanned the acute and convalescent phases of COVID-19. The dataset comprised deeply sampled blood TCRbeta repertoires from subjects exposed to, actively infected with, or recovered from COVID-19. Where available, HLA class I and class II types were obtained from metadata supplied by the sample provider rather than from assay-based typing. The prospective study material was composed of cDNA or gDNA derived from T cells, B-cell-depleted T cells, or PBMCs. The repertoires were released in a freely available public database intended as a resource for research on the immune response to SARS-CoV-2. Samples were obtained from the ongoing ImmuneRACE study (first 160 participants) and from 1,254 subjects provided by 6 global collaborators. Nearly every sample came with metadata listing a de-identified subject ID, COVID-19 status, age in years and sex. Overall study outcomes, separate from this receptor: Clinical and demographic metadata were provided uncurated, with the amount varying by source and participant.

In regard to this clone: What this receptor recognizes is not known. Base quality data are lacking; no much larger clone is found one base away.

V is cut back by 1 base and J by 6 bases, with 3 bases in the junction unmatched. CDR1 and CDR2 are drawn from the germline V gene (reference sequence): LGHDT, YNNKEL. Measured from the cysteine to the phenylalanine, the CDR3 is 13 residues long. Only CDR3 DNA is held: 39 bases, read in frame from base 1. At one collaborating source in Seattle, patients were enrolled during active infection and were followed longitudinally through the course of disease. Whole blood was collected in K2EDTA tubes by collaborating institutions according to the institutions' own protocols. Collaborator samples were shipped for TCRbeta analysis as frozen whole blood, isolated PBMCs, or DNA extracted from either sample type. TCRbeta CDR3 regions were amplified from genomic DNA using the immunoSEQ Assay, a bias-controlled multiplex PCR. Per the original workflow: Within the assay, amplification of reference gene primers was used to estimate how many nucleated cells each sample contained. To quantify the absolute abundance of each unique TCRbeta CDR3 rearrangement, sequence reads were collapsed and filtered. For each sample, productive Simpson clonality was calculated as the square root of Simpson's diversity index across productive rearrangements. Drawn from immuneACCESS, this table holds only the in-frame rearrangements with V and J called that TCRdb kept. Clones are partly lost; checked studies trace under half to an unresolved V gene and leave the rest unexplained. V and J calls and clone size are given by that table; D and trimming were obtained from the DNA. The sample table holds some 200,000 clones, of which under 90% were seen once. The ten most abundant clones make up about 7.8% of the sample.

The receptor's source is a woman of 80 years or more with COVID-19, enrolled during active disease. The material sequenced was peripheral blood. The V gene is TRBV3-1 (or the pseudogene TRBV3-2) and the J gene is TRBJ2-7, with 7 bases aligning to TRBD1. The CDR3 region: CASSQARDSEQYF. The DNA is TGTGCCAGCAGCCAAGCCCGGGACAGCGAGCAGTACTTC.